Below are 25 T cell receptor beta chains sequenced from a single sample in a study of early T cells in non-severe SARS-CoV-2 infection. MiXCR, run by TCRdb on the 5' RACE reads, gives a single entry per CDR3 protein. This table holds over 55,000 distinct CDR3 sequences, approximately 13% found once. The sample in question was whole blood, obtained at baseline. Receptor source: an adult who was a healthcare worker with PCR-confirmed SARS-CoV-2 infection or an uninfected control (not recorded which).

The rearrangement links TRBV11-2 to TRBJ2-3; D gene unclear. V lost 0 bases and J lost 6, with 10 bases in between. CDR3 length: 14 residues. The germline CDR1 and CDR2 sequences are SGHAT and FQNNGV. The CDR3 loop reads CASSLDIRKDTQYF. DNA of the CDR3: TGTGCCAGCAGCTTAGATATCAGGAAGGATACGCAGTATTTT.

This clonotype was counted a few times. The DNA for the CDR3 is TGTGCCAGCAGCTTCGACAGGACCCCGGGGGACGAGCAGTACTTC. It specifies CASSFDRTPGDEQYF. The J gene is TRBJ2-7, the V gene TRBV7-2; TRBD1 or TRBD2 may be the D gene (6 bases each). CDR3 length equals 15 residues. The germline CDR1 and CDR2 sequences are SGHTA and FQGNSA. The ends were cut back, 3 bases at V and 5 bases at J, with 17 bases in the middle.

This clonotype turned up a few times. The CDR3 region has the DNA TGTGCCAGCAGTCAACGCAGGGGGGGGACTGAAGCTTTCTTT. Its protein is CASSQRRGGTEAFF. The rearrangement uses TRBV6-6 and TRBJ1-1, with 7 bases that match TRBD1. The CDR3 runs to 14 residues. CDR1 and CDR2 (germline): MNHNY, SVGAGI (reference sequence). After removal of 5 bases from V and 5 bases from J, the junction contained 8 bases not matched to a gene.

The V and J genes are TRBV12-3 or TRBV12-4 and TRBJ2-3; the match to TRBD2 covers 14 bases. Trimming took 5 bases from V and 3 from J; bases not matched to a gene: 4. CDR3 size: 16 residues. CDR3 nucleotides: TGTGCCAGCAGTCCCAGGACTAGCGGGGGGACAGATACGCAGTATTTT. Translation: CASSPRTSGGTDTQYF.

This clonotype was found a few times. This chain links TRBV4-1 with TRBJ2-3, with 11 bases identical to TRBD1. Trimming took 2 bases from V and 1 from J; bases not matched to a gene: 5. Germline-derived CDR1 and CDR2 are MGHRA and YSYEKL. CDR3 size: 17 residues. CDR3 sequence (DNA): TGCGCCAGCAGCCAAAATCCGGGACAGGGGGGCACAGATACGCAGTATTTT. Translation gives CASSQNPGQGGTDTQYF.

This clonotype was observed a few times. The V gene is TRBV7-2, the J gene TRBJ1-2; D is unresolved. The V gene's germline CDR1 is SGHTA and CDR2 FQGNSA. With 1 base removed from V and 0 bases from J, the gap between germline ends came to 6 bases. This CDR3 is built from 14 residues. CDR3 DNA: TGTGCCAGCAGCTTAGTTGGATCTAACTATGGCTACACCTTC. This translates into CASSLVGSNYGYTF.

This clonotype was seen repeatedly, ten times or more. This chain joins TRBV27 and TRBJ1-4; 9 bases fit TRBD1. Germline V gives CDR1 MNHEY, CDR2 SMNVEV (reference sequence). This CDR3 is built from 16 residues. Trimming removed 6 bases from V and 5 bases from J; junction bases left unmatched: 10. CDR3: CASRTGTGRKNEKLFF. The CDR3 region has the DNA TGTGCCAGCAGGACCGGGACAGGGAGGAAGAATGAAAAACTGTTTTTT.

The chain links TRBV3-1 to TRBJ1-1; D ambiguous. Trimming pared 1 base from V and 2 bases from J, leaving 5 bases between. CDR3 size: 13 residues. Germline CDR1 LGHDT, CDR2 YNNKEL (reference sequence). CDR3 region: CASSQVGNTEAFF. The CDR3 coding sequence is TGTGCCAGCAGCCAAGTGGGTAACACTGAAGCTTTCTTT.

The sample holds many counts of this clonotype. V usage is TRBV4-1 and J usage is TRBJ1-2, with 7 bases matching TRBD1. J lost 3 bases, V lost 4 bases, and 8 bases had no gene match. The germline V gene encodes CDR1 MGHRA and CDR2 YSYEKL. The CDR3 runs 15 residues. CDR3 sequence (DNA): TGCGCCAGCAGCCGTCAACCCGGACAGGACTATGGCTACACCTTC. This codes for CASSRQPGQDYGYTF.

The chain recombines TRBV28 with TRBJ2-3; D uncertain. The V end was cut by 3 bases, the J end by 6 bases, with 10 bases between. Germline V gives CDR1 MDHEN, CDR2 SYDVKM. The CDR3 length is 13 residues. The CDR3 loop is CASSLGFTDTQYF. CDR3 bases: TGTGCCAGCAGTTTGGGATTTACGGATACGCAGTATTTT.

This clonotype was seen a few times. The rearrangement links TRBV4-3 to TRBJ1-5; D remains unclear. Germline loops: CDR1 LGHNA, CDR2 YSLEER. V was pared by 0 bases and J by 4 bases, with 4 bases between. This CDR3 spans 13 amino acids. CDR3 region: CASSQDGNQPQHF. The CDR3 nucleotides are TGCGCCAGCAGCCAAGATGGGAATCAGCCCCAGCATTTT.

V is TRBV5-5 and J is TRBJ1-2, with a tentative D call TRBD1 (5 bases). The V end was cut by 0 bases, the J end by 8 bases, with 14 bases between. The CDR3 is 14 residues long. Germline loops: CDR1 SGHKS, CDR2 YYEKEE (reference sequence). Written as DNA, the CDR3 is TGTGCCAGCAGCTTGGTGGGGCAGGGAGACGGCTACACCTTC. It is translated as CASSLVGQGDGYTF.

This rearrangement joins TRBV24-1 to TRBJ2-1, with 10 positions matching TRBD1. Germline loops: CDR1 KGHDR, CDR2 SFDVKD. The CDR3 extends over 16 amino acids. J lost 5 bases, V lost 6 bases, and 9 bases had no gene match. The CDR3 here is CATSRIPGTGDNEQFF. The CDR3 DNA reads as TGTGCCACCAGTCGCATTCCCGGGACAGGGGACAATGAGCAGTTCTTC.

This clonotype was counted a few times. The CDR3 loop is CASSLFQGAVAFF. The DNA of the CDR3 is TGTGCCAGCAGTTTATTTCAGGGGGCAGTAGCTTTCTTT. This chain uses TRBV28 with TRBJ1-1; TRBD1 matches 8 bases. Germline CDR1 and CDR2: MDHEN and SYDVKM. V lost 1 base and J lost 10; bases outside the gene matches: 5. CDR3 length equals 13 residues.

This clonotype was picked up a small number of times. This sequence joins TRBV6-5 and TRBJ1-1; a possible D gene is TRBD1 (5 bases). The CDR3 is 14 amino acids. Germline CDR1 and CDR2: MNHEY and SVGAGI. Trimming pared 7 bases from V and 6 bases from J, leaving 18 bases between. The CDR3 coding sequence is TGTGCCAGCATTCCGGGCCATGGGGCCCCTGAAGCTTTCTTT. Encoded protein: CASIPGHGAPEAFF.

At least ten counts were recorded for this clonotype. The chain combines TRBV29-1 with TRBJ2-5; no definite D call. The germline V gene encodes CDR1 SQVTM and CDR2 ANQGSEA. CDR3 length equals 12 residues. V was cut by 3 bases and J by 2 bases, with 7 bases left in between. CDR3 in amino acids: CSVDYTQETQYF. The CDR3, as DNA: TGCAGCGTTGACTATACTCAAGAGACCCAGTACTTC.

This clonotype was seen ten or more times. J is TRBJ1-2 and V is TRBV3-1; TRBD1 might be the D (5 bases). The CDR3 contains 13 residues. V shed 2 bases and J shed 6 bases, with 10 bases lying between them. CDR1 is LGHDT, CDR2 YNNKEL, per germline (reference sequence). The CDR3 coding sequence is TGTGCCAGCAGCCAATTGGGGGTCGATGGCTACACCTTC. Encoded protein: CASSQLGVDGYTF.

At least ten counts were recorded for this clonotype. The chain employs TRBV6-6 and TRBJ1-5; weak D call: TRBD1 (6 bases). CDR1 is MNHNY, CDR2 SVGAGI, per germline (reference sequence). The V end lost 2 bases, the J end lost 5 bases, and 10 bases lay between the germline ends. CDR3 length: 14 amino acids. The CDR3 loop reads CASSYQAGDQPQHF. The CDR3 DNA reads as TGTGCCAGCAGTTACCAGGCAGGGGATCAGCCCCAGCATTTT.

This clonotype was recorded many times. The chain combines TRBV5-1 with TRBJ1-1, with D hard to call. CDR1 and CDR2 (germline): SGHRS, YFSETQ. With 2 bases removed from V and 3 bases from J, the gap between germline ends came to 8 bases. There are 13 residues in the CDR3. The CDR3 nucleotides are TGCGCCAGCAGCTTTATTGGGGACACTGAAGCTTTCTTT. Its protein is CASSFIGDTEAFF.

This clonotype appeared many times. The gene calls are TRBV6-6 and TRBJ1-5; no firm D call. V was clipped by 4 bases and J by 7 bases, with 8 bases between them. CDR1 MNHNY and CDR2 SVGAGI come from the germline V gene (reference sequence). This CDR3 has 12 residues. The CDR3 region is CASSWLEQPQHF. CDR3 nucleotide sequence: TGTGCCAGCAGTTGGCTAGAGCAGCCCCAGCATTTT.

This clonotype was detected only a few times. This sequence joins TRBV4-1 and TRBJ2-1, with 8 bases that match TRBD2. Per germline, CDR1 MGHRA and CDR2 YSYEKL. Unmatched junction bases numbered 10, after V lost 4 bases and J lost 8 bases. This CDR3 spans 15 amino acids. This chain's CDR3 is CASSRYVGGADEQFF. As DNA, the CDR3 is TGCGCCAGCAGCCGATATGTCGGGGGGGCGGATGAGCAGTTCTTC.

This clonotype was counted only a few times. The CDR3 DNA reads as TGTGCCAGCAGTCCACCCAGATTAAAGGAGCGGGGGACGCGGGAGCAGTACTTC. It codes for CASSPPRLKERGTREQYF. The chain joins TRBV6-5 to TRBJ2-7; TRBD2 matches at 8 bases. Unmatched junction bases numbered 22, after V lost 5 bases and J lost 7 bases. The CDR3 spans 18 residues. The germline V gene has CDR1 MNHEY and CDR2 SVGAGI.

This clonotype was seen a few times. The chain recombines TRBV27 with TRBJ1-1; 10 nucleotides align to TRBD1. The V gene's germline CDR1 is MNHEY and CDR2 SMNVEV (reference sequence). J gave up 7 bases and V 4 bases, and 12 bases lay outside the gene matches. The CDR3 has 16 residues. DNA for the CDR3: TGTGCCAGCAGTTCGGCCCGACAGGGGGCTTGGGGTGAAGCTTTCTTT. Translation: CASSSARQGAWGEAFF.

CDR3 sequence (DNA): TGTGCCAGCAGCTTCTCCGGACAAAGCTACGAGCAGTACTTC. Its protein is CASSFSGQSYEQYF. The chain links TRBV11-2 to TRBJ2-7; D might be TRBD1 (5 bases). V was shortened by 3 bases and J by 3 bases, with 12 bases between the two germline ends. The CDR3 loop spans 14 amino acids. The germline V gene has CDR1 SGHAT and CDR2 FQNNGV.

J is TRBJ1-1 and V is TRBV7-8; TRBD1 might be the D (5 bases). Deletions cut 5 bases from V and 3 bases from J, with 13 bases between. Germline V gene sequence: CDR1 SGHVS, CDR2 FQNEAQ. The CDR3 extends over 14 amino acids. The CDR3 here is CASSQSEGHTEAFF. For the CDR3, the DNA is TGTGCCAGCAGCCAGTCGGAGGGGCACACTGAAGCTTTCTTT.